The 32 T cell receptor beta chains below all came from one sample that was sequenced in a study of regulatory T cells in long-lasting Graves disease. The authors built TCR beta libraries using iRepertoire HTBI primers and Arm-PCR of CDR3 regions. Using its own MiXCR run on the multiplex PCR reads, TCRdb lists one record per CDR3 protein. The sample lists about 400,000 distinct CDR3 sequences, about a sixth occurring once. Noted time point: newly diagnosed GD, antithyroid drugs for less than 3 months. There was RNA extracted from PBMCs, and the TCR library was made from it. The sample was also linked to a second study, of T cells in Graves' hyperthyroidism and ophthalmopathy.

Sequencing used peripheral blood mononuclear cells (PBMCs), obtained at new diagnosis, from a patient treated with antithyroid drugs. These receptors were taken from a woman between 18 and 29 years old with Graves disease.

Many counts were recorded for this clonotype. In DNA form, the CDR3 reads TGCAGTGCTAGAGATGAGTCAGGGCGGGGAAACATTCAGTACTTC. Encoded protein: CSARDESGRGNIQYF. The V gene is TRBV20-1, the J gene TRBJ2-4; TRBD2 is a possible D gene (6 bases). The CDR3 is 15 residues long. The germline V and J ends were trimmed by 0 bases and 6 bases, with 15 bases remaining between them. The germline gives CDR1 DFQATT, CDR2 SNEGSKA (reference sequence).

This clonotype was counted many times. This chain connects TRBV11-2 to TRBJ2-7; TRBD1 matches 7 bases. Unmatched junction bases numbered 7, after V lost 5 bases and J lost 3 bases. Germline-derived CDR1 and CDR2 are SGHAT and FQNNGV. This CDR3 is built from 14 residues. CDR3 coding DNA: TGTGCCAGCAGCGCCAACAGGGGAGACTACGAGCAGTACTTC. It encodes CASSANRGDYEQYF.

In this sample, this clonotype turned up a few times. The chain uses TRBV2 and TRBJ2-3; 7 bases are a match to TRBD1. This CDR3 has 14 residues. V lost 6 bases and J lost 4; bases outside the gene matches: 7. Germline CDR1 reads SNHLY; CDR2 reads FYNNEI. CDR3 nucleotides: TGTGCCAGCAGGGGCCAGGGGGTGGCAGATACGCAGTATTTT. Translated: CASRGQGVADTQYF.

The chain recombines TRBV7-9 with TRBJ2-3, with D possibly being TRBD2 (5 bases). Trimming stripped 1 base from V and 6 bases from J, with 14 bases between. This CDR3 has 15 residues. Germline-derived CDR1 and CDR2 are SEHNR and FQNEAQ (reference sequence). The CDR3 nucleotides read TGTGCCAGCAGCTTAGTTAGGCAGGAGGTGGATACGCAGTATTTT. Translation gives CASSLVRQEVDTQYF.

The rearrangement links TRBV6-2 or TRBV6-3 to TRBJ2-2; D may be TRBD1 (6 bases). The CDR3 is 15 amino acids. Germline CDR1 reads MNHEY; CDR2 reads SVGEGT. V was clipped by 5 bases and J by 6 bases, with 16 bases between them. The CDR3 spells CASSRTGGASGELFF. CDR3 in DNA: TGTGCCAGCAGTCGAACTGGGGGCGCATCCGGGGAGCTGTTTTTT.

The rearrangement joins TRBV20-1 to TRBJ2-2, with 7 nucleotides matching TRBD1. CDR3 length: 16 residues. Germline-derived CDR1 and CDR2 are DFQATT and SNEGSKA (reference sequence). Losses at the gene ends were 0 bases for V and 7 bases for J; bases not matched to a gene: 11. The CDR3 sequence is CSARDSSGTEVGELFF. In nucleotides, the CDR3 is TGCAGTGCTAGAGATAGTTCCGGGACAGAGGTCGGGGAGCTGTTTTTT.

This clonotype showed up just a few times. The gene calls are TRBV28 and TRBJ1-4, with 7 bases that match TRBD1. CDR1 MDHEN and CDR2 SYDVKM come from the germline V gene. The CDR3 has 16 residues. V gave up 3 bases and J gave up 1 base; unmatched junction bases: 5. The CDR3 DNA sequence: TGTGCCAGCAGTTTCTACAGGGGATTAACTAATGAAAAACTGTTTTTT. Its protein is CASSFYRGLTNEKLFF.

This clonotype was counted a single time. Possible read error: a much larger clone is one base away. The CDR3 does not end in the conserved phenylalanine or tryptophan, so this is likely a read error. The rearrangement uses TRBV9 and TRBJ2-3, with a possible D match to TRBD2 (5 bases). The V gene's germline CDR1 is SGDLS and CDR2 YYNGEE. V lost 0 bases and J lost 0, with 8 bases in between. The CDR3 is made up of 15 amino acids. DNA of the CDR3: TGTGCCAGCAGCGTAGCGGGGTCTAGCACAGATACGCAGTATTCT. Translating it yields CASSVAGSSTDTQYS.

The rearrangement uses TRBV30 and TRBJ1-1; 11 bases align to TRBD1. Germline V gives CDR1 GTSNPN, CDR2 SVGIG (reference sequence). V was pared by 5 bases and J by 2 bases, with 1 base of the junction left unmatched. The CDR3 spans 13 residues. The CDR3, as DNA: TGTGCCTGGGGGACAGGGGGTAACACTGAAGCTTTCTTT. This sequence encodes CAWGTGGNTEAFF. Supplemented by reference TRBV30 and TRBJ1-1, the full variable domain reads SQTIHQWPATLVQPVGSPLSLECTVEGTSNPNLYWYRQAAGRGLQLLFYSVGIGQISSEVPQNLSASRPQDRQFILSSKKLLLSDSGFYLCAWGTGGNTEAFFGQGTRLTVV.

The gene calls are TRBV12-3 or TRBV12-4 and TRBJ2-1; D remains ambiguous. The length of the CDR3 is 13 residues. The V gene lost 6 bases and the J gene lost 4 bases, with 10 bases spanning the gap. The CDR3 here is CASRRDRYNEQFF. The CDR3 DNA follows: TGTGCCAGCAGGCGCGACCGGTACAATGAGCAGTTCTTC.

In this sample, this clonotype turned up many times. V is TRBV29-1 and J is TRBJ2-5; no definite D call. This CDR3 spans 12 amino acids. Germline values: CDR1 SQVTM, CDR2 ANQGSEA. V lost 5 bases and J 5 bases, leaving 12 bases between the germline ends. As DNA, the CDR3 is TGCAGCGTTCTATTGGGTTGGGAGACCCAGTACTTC. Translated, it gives CSVLLGWETQYF.

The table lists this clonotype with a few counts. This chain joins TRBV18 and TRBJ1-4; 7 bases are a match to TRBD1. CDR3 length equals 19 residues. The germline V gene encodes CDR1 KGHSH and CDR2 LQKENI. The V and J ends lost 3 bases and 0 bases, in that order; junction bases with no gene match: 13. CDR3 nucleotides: TGTGCCAGCTCACCGTCCCCGGGGGACAGAGATGCAACTAATGAAAAACTGTTTTTT. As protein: CASSPSPGDRDATNEKLFF.

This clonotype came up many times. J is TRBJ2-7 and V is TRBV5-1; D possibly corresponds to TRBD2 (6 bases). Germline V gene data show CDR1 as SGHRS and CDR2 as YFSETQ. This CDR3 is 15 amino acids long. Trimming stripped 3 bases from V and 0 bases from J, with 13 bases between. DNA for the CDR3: TGCGCCAGCAGCTCCAGCGGGCAGGTCTCCTACGAGCAGTACTTC. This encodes CASSSSGQVSYEQYF.

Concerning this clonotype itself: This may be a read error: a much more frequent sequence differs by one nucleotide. The chain's CDR3 is CASSRDPGSHNEQFF. Written as DNA, the CDR3 is TGTGCCAGCAGCCGAGATCCAGGGTCCCACAATGAGCAGTTCTTC. The rearrangement links TRBV3-1 to TRBJ2-1, with a tentative D call TRBD1 (5 bases). This CDR3 is 15 amino acids long. Trimming pared 4 bases from V and 5 bases from J, leaving 15 bases between. The germline CDR1 and CDR2 sequences are LGHDT and YNNKEL (reference sequence).

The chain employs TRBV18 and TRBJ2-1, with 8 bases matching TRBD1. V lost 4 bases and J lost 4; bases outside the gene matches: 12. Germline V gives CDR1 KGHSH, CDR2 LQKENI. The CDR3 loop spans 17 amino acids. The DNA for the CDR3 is TGTGCCAGCTCACGGCCGCCGGGACAGGCGGCGTACAATGAGCAGTTCTTC. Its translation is CASSRPPGQAAYNEQFF.

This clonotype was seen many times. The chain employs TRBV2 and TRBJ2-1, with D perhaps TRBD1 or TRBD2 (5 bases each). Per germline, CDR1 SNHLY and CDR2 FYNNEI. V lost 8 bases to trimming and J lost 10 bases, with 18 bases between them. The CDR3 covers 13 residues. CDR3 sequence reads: CASRDRASGEQFF. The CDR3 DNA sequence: TGTGCCAGCCGGGACCGAGCCTCTGGAGAGCAGTTCTTC. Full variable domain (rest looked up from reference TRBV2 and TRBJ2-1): EPEVTQTPSHQVTQMGQEVILRCVPISNHLYFYWYRQILGQKVEFLVSFYNNEISEKSEIFDDQFSVERPDGSNFTLKIRSTKLEDSAMYFCASRDRASGEQFFGPGTRLTVL.

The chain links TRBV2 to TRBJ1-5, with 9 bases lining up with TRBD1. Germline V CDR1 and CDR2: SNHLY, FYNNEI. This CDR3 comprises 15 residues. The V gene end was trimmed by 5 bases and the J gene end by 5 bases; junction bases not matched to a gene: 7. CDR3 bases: TGTGCCAGCAGTTTGTCCGGGACAGGGTATCAGCCCCAGCATTTT. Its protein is CASSLSGTGYQPQHF. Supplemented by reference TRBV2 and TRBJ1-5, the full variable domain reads EPEVTQTPSHQVTQMGQEVILRCVPISNHLYFYWYRQILGQKVEFLVSFYNNEISEKSEIFDDQFSVERPDGSNFTLKIRSTKLEDSAMYFCASSLSGTGYQPQHFGDGTRLSIL.

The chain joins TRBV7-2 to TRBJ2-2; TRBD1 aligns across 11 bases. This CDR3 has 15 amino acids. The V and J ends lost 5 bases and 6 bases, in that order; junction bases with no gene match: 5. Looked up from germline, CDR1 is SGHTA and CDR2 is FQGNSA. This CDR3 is CASSKDRGPSGELFF. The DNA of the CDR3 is TGTGCCAGCAGCAAGGACAGGGGGCCCTCCGGGGAGCTGTTTTTT.

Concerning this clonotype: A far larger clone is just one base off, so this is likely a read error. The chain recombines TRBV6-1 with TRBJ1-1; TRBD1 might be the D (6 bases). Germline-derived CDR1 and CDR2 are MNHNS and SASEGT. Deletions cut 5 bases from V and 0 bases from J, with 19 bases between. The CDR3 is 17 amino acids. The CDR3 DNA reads TGTGCCAGCAGTCACCTCAGGGGTCTGAGCATGAACACTGAAGCTTTCTTT. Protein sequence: CASSHLRGLSMNTEAFF.

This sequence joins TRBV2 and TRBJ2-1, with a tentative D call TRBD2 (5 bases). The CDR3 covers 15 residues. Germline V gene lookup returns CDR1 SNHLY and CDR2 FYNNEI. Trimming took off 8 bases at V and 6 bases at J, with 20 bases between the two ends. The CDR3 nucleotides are TGTGCCAGCGCTGTCGAGAGGGTGGCTCGCAATGAGCAGTTCTTC. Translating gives CASAVERVARNEQFF.

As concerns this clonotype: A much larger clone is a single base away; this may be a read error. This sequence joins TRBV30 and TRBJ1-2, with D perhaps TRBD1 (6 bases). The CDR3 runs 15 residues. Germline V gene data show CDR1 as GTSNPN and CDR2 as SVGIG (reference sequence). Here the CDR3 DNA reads TGTGCTGTAGAAGTTAAGGGGGTCACTAACTATGGCTTCACCTTC. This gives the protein CAVEVKGVTNYGFTF.

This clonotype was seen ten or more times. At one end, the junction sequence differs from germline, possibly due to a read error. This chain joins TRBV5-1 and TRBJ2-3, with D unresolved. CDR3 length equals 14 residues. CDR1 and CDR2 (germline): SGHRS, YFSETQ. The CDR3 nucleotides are TGTGCCAGCAGCTTGGCCGGAAGCACAGATACGCAGTATTTT. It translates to CASSLAGSTDTQYF.

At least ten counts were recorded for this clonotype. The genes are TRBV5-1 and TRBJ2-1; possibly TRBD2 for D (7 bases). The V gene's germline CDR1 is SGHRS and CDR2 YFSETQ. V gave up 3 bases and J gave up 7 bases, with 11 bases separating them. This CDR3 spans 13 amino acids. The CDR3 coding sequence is TGCGCCAGCAGCTGGACTAGGGGGAATGAGCAGTTCTTC. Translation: CASSWTRGNEQFF.

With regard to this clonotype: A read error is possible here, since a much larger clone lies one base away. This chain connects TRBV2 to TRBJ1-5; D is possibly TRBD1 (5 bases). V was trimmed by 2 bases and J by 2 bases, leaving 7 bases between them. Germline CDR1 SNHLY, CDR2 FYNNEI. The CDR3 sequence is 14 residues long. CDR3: CASSEQGRNQPQHF. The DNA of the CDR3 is TGTGCCAGCAGTGAACAGGGTCGCAATCAGCCCCAGCATTTT.

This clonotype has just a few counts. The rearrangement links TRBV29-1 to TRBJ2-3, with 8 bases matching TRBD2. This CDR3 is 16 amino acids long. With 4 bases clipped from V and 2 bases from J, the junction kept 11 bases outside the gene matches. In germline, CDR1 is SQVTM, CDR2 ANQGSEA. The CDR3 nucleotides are TGCAGCGTTGGTCGGGAGGGCCTTAGGTTCACAGATACGCAGTATTTT. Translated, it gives CSVGREGLRFTDTQYF.

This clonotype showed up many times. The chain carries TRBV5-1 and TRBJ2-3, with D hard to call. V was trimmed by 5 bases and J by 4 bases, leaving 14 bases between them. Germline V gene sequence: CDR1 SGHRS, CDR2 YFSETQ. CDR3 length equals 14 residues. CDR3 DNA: TGCGCCAGCAGGCCCGAGGCAAGGGCAGATACGCAGTATTTT. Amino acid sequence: CASRPEARADTQYF.

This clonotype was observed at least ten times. CDR3 DNA: TGTGCCAGCAGACGACCGGGACTAGCGGGGGGGACGTACTTC. Translated, it gives CASRRPGLAGGTYF. The chain carries TRBV11-2 and TRBJ2-7; 16 nucleotides align to TRBD2. J gave up 12 bases and V 6 bases, and 8 bases lay outside the gene matches. The CDR3 is 14 amino acids. The V gene's germline CDR1 is SGHAT and CDR2 FQNNGV.

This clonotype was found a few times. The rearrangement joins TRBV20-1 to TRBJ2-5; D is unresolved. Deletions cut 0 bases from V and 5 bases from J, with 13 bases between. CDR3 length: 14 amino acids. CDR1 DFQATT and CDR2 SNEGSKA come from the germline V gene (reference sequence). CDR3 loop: CSAREWRLRETQYF. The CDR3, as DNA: TGCAGTGCTAGAGAGTGGCGGCTTAGGGAGACCCAGTACTTC.

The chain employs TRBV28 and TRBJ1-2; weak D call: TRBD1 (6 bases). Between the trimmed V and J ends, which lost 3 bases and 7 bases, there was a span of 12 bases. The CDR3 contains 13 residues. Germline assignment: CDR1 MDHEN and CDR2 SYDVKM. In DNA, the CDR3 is TGTGCCAGCAGTTTTAGGGGGGCCAGTGGCTACACCTTC. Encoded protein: CASSFRGASGYTF.

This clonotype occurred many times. CDR3: CSARDHLFWREQYF. Here the CDR3 DNA reads TGCAGTGCTAGAGATCATTTATTCTGGCGGGAGCAGTACTTC. The rearrangement uses TRBV20-1 and TRBJ2-7, with D unclear. CDR3 length equals 14 residues. V lost 0 bases and J lost 7, with 16 bases in between. Germline lookup yields CDR1 DFQATT and CDR2 SNEGSKA (reference sequence).

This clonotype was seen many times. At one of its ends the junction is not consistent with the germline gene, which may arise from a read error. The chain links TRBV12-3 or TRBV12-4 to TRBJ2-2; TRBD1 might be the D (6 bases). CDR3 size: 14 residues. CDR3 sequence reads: CASSLAGAAGELFF. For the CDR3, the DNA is TGTGCCAGCAGCTTAGCAGGGGCCGCCGGGGAGCTGTTTTTT.

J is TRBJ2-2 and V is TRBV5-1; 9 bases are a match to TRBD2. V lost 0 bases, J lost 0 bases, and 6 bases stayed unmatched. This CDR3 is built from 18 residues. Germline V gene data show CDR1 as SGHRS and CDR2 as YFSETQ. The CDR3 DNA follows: TGCGCCAGCAGCTTGGAAGATAGCGGGGGCGCGAACACCGGGGAGCTGTTTTTT. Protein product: CASSLEDSGGANTGELFF. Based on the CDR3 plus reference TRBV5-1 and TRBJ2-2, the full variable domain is KAGVTQTPRYLIKTRGQQVTLSCSPISGHRSVSWYQQTPGQGLQFLFEYFSETQRNKGNFPGRFSGRQFSNSRSEMNVSTLELGDSALYLCASSLEDSGGANTGELFFGEGSRLTVL.